A single sample is the source of the 22 T cell receptor beta chains below, sequenced in a study of blood T cell repertoires in COVID-19. Assay used: immunoSEQ multiplex PCR; TCRdb lists only in-frame clones, some missing. This sample has 150,000 or so clones, with approximately 81% found just once. Sequenced input: PBMCs or T cells enriched from blood (not recorded which). These receptors came from a woman aged 45-59 years who had recovered from COVID-19.

The chain recombines TRBV4-1 with TRBJ1-2; D might be TRBD1 (6 bases). Germline CDR1 MGHRA, CDR2 YSYEKL. V lost 1 base and J lost 4, with 16 bases in between. The CDR3 is 16 residues long. In DNA, the CDR3 is TGCGCCAGCAGCCAAGCCGGCTCAGGGGCGAGCTATGGCTACACCTTC. Translating gives CASSQAGSGASYGYTF.

The chain uses TRBV19 and TRBJ2-3, with D possibly TRBD1 on 6 matching bases. The V and J ends lost 5 bases and 9 bases respectively, with 15 bases between them. The CDR3 spans 13 residues. Per the germline V gene, CDR1 is LNHDA and CDR2 is SQIVND (reference sequence). The CDR3 DNA sequence: TGTGCCAGTAGTGTACAGGGTTCGGGGACGCAGTATTTT. This codes for CASSVQGSGTQYF.

The V and J genes are TRBV4-3 and TRBJ2-3; 8 bases agree with TRBD1. V lost 5 bases, J lost 5 bases, and 9 bases stayed unmatched. This CDR3 is built from 15 residues. Per the germline V gene, CDR1 is LGHNA and CDR2 is YSLEER. CDR3 sequence: CASSSGGSEIDTQYF. The DNA for the CDR3 is TGCGCCAGCAGCTCAGGGGGCAGTGAGATAGATACGCAGTATTTT.

The chain combines TRBV12-3 or TRBV12-4 with TRBJ1-2, with D tentatively TRBD1 (5 bases). V lost 5 bases and J lost 2, with 9 bases in between. The CDR3 has 13 residues. Here the CDR3 DNA reads TGTGCCAGCAGTCGGGAGGGGAACTATGGCTACACCTTC. Translation gives CASSREGNYGYTF.

The J gene is TRBJ2-5, the V gene TRBV9; TRBD2 matches 13 bases. Trimming at V came to 0 bases and at J to 9 bases, leaving 17 bases not matched to a gene. Germline-derived CDR1 and CDR2 are SGDLS and YYNGEE. The CDR3 has 19 residues. As DNA, the CDR3 is TGTGCCAGCAGCGTAGCTACGGCGACTAGCGGGGGGCAGATGGCTGCCCAGTACTTC. Translated, it gives CASSVATATSGGQMAAQYF.

This chain uses TRBV5-4 with TRBJ1-1, with 8 bases matching TRBD1. V dropped 4 bases and J dropped 5; count of bases not matched to a gene: 13. Per the germline V gene, CDR1 is SGHNT and CDR2 is YYREEE (reference sequence). This CDR3 region has 16 residues. CDR3 in amino acids: CASSRLENRGGTEAFF. CDR3 nucleotide sequence: TGTGCCAGCAGCCGCCTTGAAAACAGGGGGGGGACTGAAGCTTTCTTT. Full variable domain (rest looked up from reference TRBV5-4 and TRBJ1-1): ETGVTQSPTHLIKTRGQQVTLRCSSQSGHNTVSWYQQALGQGPQFIFQYYREEENGRGNFPPRFSGLQFPNYSSELNVNALELDDSALYLCASSRLENRGGTEAFFGQGTRLTVV.

This clone showed up just once. The V call is TRBV18, the J call TRBJ2-3; D is possibly TRBD2 (5 bases). CDR1 KGHSH and CDR2 LQKENI come from the germline V gene. V was cut by 8 bases and J by 5 bases, with 11 bases left in between. This CDR3 is 12 amino acids long. In DNA, the CDR3 is TGTGCCAGCCATGCCGCGGGAGATACGCAGTATTTT. The encoded protein is CASHAAGDTQYF.

The chain recombines TRBV2 with TRBJ2-5; unclear D gene. This CDR3 region has 15 residues. Trimming removed 3 bases at V and 2 bases at J, with 13 bases between. Germline V gene data show CDR1 as SNHLY and CDR2 as FYNNEI. The CDR3 spells CASSENSTPQETQYF. The DNA for the CDR3 is TGTGCCAGCAGTGAGAACTCCACCCCACAAGAGACCCAGTACTTC.

The chain links TRBV10-3 to TRBJ2-1; the D gene is possibly TRBD2 (6 bases). In germline, CDR1 is ENHRY, CDR2 SYGVKD. CDR3 size: 13 residues. Between the trimmed V and J ends, which lost 2 bases and 9 bases, there was a span of 11 bases. This CDR3 reads CAISETGRGEQFF. The CDR3 coding sequence is TGTGCCATCAGTGAGACGGGGCGGGGTGAGCAGTTCTTC.

In this sample, this clone turned up a few times. This chain links TRBV24-1 with TRBJ2-1, with 7 bases fitting TRBD1. The CDR3 is made up of 12 amino acids. The germline CDR1 and CDR2 sequences are KGHDR and SFDVKD. With V trimmed by 8 bases and J by 8 bases, 5 bases remained unmatched. In nucleotides, the CDR3 is TGTGCCACCAAAGACAGGGTAGATGAGCAGTTCTTC. Encoded protein: CATKDRVDEQFF.

This clone was seen a handful of times. The rearrangement uses TRBV7-2 and TRBJ2-1; perhaps TRBD1 as D (5 bases). Germline values: CDR1 SGHTA, CDR2 FQGNSA. Trimming left V 2 bases short and J 3 bases short, with 14 bases between. The CDR3 loop spans 16 amino acids. CDR3 loop: CASSLSGTGVYNEQFF. In DNA, the CDR3 is TGTGCCAGCAGCTTAAGTGGCACAGGCGTCTACAATGAGCAGTTCTTC.

This chain uses TRBV18 with TRBJ1-2; 8 bases agree with TRBD1. The V segment lost 2 bases and the J segment 3 bases; nucleotides outside the gene matches: 5. The CDR3 runs 15 residues. Germline CDR1 KGHSH, CDR2 LQKENI. CDR3 coding DNA: TGTGCCAGCTCACCATCGACAGGGGAATACTATGGCTACACCTTC. Its translation: CASSPSTGEYYGYTF.

The chain employs TRBV6-5 and TRBJ1-3, with no clear D. Germline V CDR1 and CDR2: MNHEY, SVGAGI. V was pared by 6 bases and J by 0 bases, with 12 bases between. CDR3 length: 15 amino acids. The chain's CDR3 is CASSPAADSGNTIYF. In DNA form, the CDR3 reads TGTGCCAGCAGCCCCGCGGCAGACTCTGGAAACACCATATATTTT.

A few counts support this clone. The CDR3 DNA reads TGCGCCAGCAGCCGGATTGGGACAGTTCAAGAGACCCAGTACTTC. Residues: CASSRIGTVQETQYF. This rearrangement joins TRBV4-1 to TRBJ2-5, with TRBD1 identical over 7 bases. V lost 4 bases to trimming and J lost 2 bases; unmatched junction nucleotides: 7. The germline gives CDR1 MGHRA, CDR2 YSYEKL. This CDR3 contains 15 residues.

The chain uses TRBV28 and TRBJ2-7; TRBD1 aligns across 9 bases. Germline CDR1 is MDHEN and CDR2 is SYDVKM. The CDR3 runs 15 residues. With V trimmed by 5 bases and J by 4 bases, 9 bases remained unmatched. The CDR3 here is CASSLFGTGSYEQYF. Here the CDR3 DNA reads TGTGCCAGCAGTCTCTTTGGGACAGGGAGTTACGAGCAGTACTTC.

The gene calls are TRBV7-2 and TRBJ2-2; no definite D call. The CDR3 loop spans 14 amino acids. Germline V gene sequence: CDR1 SGHTA, CDR2 FQGNSA. Trimming took 6 bases from V and 0 from J, leaving 8 bases between them. CDR3 in amino acids: CASSVEPNTGELFF. CDR3 nucleotide sequence: TGTGCCAGCAGTGTTGAGCCGAACACCGGGGAGCTGTTTTTT.

CDR3 DNA sequence: TGTGCCAGCAGCGTCACAGGGTTGAACACTGAAGCTTTCTTT. Protein product: CASSVTGLNTEAFF. This chain links TRBV5-5 with TRBJ1-1; a weak D match, TRBD1 (6 bases). Trimming stripped 4 bases from V and 0 bases from J, with 10 bases between. CDR1 is SGHKS and CDR2 is YYEKEE in the germline V gene (reference sequence). The CDR3 extends over 14 amino acids.

This rearrangement joins TRBV5-8 to TRBJ1-5; D gene uncertain. The CDR3 extends over 13 amino acids. The V gene's germline CDR1 is SGHTS and CDR2 YDEGEE. V lost 4 bases to trimming and J lost 5 bases, with 10 bases between them. CDR3 sequence reads: CASSPLGDQPQHF. The CDR3 DNA reads TGTGCCAGCAGCCCCCTCGGGGATCAGCCCCAGCATTTT.

The CDR3 DNA reads as TGTGCCAGCAGCTGGTTTAGACAGAACACTGAAGCTTTCTTT. Translation: CASSWFRQNTEAFF. The rearrangement links TRBV5-6 to TRBJ1-1; D gene uncertain. Per germline, CDR1 SGHDT and CDR2 YYEEEE. V was trimmed by 3 bases and J by 1 base, leaving 10 bases between them. CDR3 length: 14 residues. Full variable domain (remainder filled in from reference TRBV5-6 and TRBJ1-1): DAGVTQSPTHLIKTRGQQVTLRCSPKSGHDTVSWYQQALGQGPQFIFQYYEEEERQRGNFPDRFSGHQFPNYSSELNVNALLLGDSALYLCASSWFRQNTEAFFGQGTRLTVV.

The chain joins TRBV7-2 to TRBJ1-4; D is undetermined. CDR1 is SGHTA and CDR2 is FQGNSA in the germline V gene. This CDR3 region has 15 residues. Trimming shortened V by 0 bases and J by 8 bases, and 13 bases separated the two germline ends. CDR3 amino acids: CASSLAGGRREKLFF. CDR3 DNA sequence: TGTGCCAGCAGCTTAGCTGGAGGAAGGAGGGAAAAACTGTTTTTT.

The chain is built from TRBV12-3 or TRBV12-4 and TRBJ1-1; D unresolved. This CDR3 contains 13 residues. Trimming removed 3 bases at V and 4 bases at J, with 9 bases between. For the CDR3, the DNA is TGTGCCAGCAGTTTTCGTTTCGGCACTGAAGCTTTCTTT. Translating gives CASSFRFGTEAFF.

This clone was recorded a few times. The gene calls are TRBV6-2 or TRBV6-3 and TRBJ1-2; D is undetermined. V lost 7 bases, J lost 4 bases, and 13 bases lay in between. CDR1 is MNHEY and CDR2 is SVGEGT in the germline V gene. CDR3 length equals 13 residues. In DNA, the CDR3 is TGTGCCAGCACCCCGCTAGACGGCTATGGCTACACCTTC. It is translated as CASTPLDGYGYTF.